The 18 T cell receptor beta chains reported below all come from one sample, sequenced in a study of cytomegalovirus exposure and HLA in healthy donors. Assay: immunoSEQ multiplex PCR; the TCRdb copy retains only in-frame clones and omits some. The sample has tens of thousands of clones, around 96% seen once; the top ten hold over 3.5%. The sample consisted of PBMCs. The receptors were sampled from a woman aged 18-30 years in good health and CMV-seropositive.

The rearrangement uses TRBV11-2 and TRBJ1-1, with D possibly being TRBD1 (6 bases). CDR1 and CDR2 (germline): SGHAT, FQNNGV. This CDR3 is built from 18 residues. Trimming shortened V by 3 bases and J by 1 base, and 21 bases separated the two germline ends. The CDR3 reads CASSLVPQGRFGNTEAFF. The CDR3 bases are TGTGCCAGCAGCTTGGTGCCACAGGGACGGTTTGGGAACACTGAAGCTTTCTTT. The full variable domain, with the rest looked up from reference TRBV11-2 and TRBJ1-1, is EAGVAQSPRYKIIEKRQSVAFWCNPISGHATLYWYQQILGQGPKLLIQFQNNGVVDDSQLPKDRFSAERLKGVDSTLKIQPAKLEDSAVYLCASSLVPQGRFGNTEAFFGQGTRLTVV.

V usage is TRBV7-3 and J usage is TRBJ2-1; 9 bases agree with TRBD1. This CDR3 spans 18 amino acids. The germline V gene has CDR1 SGHTA and CDR2 FQGTGA. J lost 2 bases, V lost 5 bases, and 13 bases had no gene match. In DNA, the CDR3 is TGTGCCAGCAGCCCCAAAGGGCCCCGACAGGGGGCCTACAATGAGCAGTTCTTC. It encodes CASSPKGPRQGAYNEQFF.

The V gene is TRBV7-2, the J gene TRBJ2-7, with 10 bases that match TRBD1. There are 17 residues in the CDR3. Germline V gene data show CDR1 as SGHTA and CDR2 as FQGNSA. The V and J ends lost 2 bases and 4 bases, in that order; junction bases with no gene match: 11. The CDR3 nucleotides read TGTGCCAGCAGCTTACGGGGGACAGGGGCGAGCAGATACGAGCAGTACTTC. This gives the protein CASSLRGTGASRYEQYF.

The gene calls are TRBV9 and TRBJ2-3; maybe TRBD2 (6 bases). Germline CDR1 SGDLS, CDR2 YYNGEE. The ends were cut back, 3 bases at V and 1 base at J, with 21 bases in the middle. The CDR3 length is 18 residues. CDR3 in DNA: TGTGCCAGCAGCGCAGAAGGCGGGATCACCCTCCGCACAGATACGCAGTATTTT. Its translation is CASSAEGGITLRTDTQYF.

The genes are TRBV5-4 and TRBJ1-2, with D tentatively TRBD1 (6 bases). This CDR3 has 14 amino acids. The V gene's germline CDR1 is SGHNT and CDR2 YYREEE (reference sequence). V was cut by 3 bases and J by 1 base, with 10 bases left in between. CDR3 amino acids: CASSWGRSNYGYTF. CDR3 coding DNA: TGTGCCAGCAGCTGGGGGCGGAGTAACTATGGCTACACCTTC. Full variable domain (outside the CDR3, taken from reference TRBV5-4 and TRBJ1-2): ETGVTQSPTHLIKTRGQQVTLRCSSQSGHNTVSWYQQALGQGPQFIFQYYREEENGRGNFPPRFSGLQFPNYSSELNVNALELDDSALYLCASSWGRSNYGYTFGSGTRLTVV.

The J gene is TRBJ2-1, the V gene TRBV30, with 10 positions matching TRBD1. Germline loops: CDR1 GTSNPN, CDR2 SVGIG (reference sequence). Trimming cost V 5 bases and J 8 bases; bases outside gene matches: 12. The CDR3 runs to 15 residues. The CDR3 loop is CAWGDSGTGVDEQFF. The CDR3 DNA is TGTGCCTGGGGTGATTCCGGGACAGGGGTCGATGAGCAGTTCTTC.

The chain links TRBV11-3 to TRBJ2-1; 11 bases map to TRBD2. V trimming: 4 bases; J trimming: 4 bases; junction bases outside the gene matches: 6. The germline V gene has CDR1 SGHNT and CDR2 YENEEA. The CDR3 extends over 16 amino acids. CDR3 bases: TGTGCCAGCAGCTCGACGTGGACTAGCGGGTACAATGAGCAGTTCTTC. Encoded protein: CASSSTWTSGYNEQFF.

This chain links TRBV19 with TRBJ2-7; D is ambiguous. This CDR3 has 15 residues. Trimming removed 0 bases from V and 0 bases from J, with 9 bases in between. The germline V gene has CDR1 LNHDA and CDR2 SQIVND (reference sequence). The CDR3 loop reads CASSIDAAISYEQYF. The CDR3 DNA follows: TGTGCCAGTAGTATAGATGCAGCGATCTCCTACGAGCAGTACTTC.

The V and J genes are TRBV15 and TRBJ2-3, with D perhaps matching TRBD2 (6 bases). This CDR3 is 18 amino acids long. V shed 2 bases and J shed 2 bases, with 20 bases lying between them. Germline CDR1 and CDR2: LNHNV and YYDKDF (reference sequence). For the CDR3, the DNA is TGTGCCACCAGCAGAAACAGCGGAGGAGGGTCATCCACAGATACGCAGTATTTT. As protein: CATSRNSGGGSSTDTQYF. The whole variable domain, remainder taken from reference TRBV15 and TRBJ2-3, is DAMVIQNPRYQVTQFGKPVTLSCSQTLNHNVMYWYQQKSSQAPKLLFHYYDKDFNNEADTPDNFQSRRPNTSFCFLDIRSPGLGDTAMYLCATSRNSGGGSSTDTQYFGPGTRLTVL.

The chain links TRBV29-1 to TRBJ2-2, with TRBD2 matching over 9 bases. V lost 7 bases, J lost 5 bases, and 11 bases stayed unmatched. The CDR3 totals 15 residues. The germline gives CDR1 SQVTM, CDR2 ANQGSEA. For the CDR3, the DNA is TGCAGCGCGAGAATAGCGGGAGTCGAAACCGGGGAGCTGTTTTTT. Its protein product is CSARIAGVETGELFF.

In this sample, this clone turned up a few times. The chain combines TRBV7-9 with TRBJ2-5, with 10 bases fitting TRBD2. V trimming: 5 bases; J trimming: 5 bases; junction bases outside the gene matches: 11. The CDR3 loop spans 16 amino acids. The germline gives CDR1 SEHNR, CDR2 FQNEAQ (reference sequence). CDR3 nucleotides: TGTGCCAGCAGCCCCCAGCGGGAGGGCCTCGGGGAGACCCAGTACTTC. Amino acids: CASSPQREGLGETQYF.

The chain couples TRBV4-2 to TRBJ1-2; maybe TRBD1 (5 bases). The CDR3 contains 13 residues. Germline CDR1 is LGHNA and CDR2 is YNFKEQ. Trimming pared 1 base from V and 9 bases from J, leaving 12 bases between. CDR3 nucleotides: TGTGCCAGCAGCCAAGGACAGTCGTGGAGCTACACCTTC. Residues: CASSQGQSWSYTF.

The chain combines TRBV5-5 with TRBJ2-5, with D perhaps matching TRBD2 (5 bases). The CDR3 sequence is 14 residues long. V lost 1 base and J 1 base, leaving 8 bases between the germline ends. Looked up from germline, CDR1 is SGHKS and CDR2 is YYEKEE (reference sequence). CDR3 loop: CASSLTSGQETQYF. The CDR3 DNA follows: TGTGCCAGCAGCTTGACTAGTGGCCAAGAGACCCAGTACTTC.

The chain employs TRBV7-2 and TRBJ2-1; TRBD2 matches 9 bases. J lost 5 bases, V lost 3 bases, and 2 bases had no gene match. Germline lookup yields CDR1 SGHTA and CDR2 FQGNSA. This CDR3 is 14 amino acids long. The CDR3 region has the DNA TGTGCCAGCAGCTTGCTAGCGGGACACAATGAGCAGTTCTTC. Its protein product is CASSLLAGHNEQFF.

This chain links TRBV10-3 with TRBJ2-7; 7 bases agree with TRBD2. Per the germline V gene, CDR1 is ENHRY and CDR2 is SYGVKD. The CDR3 is made up of 12 amino acids. V was clipped by 11 bases and J by 3 bases; unmatched bases: 7. CDR3 amino acids: CAAGTTFYEQYF. CDR3 DNA sequence: TGTGCCGCTGGGACTACCTTCTACGAGCAGTACTTC.

The gene calls are TRBV7-2 and TRBJ2-5; maybe TRBD2 (5 bases). Trimming took off 5 bases at V and 2 bases at J, with 15 bases between the two ends. Germline values: CDR1 SGHTA, CDR2 FQGNSA. This CDR3 spans 15 amino acids. This chain's CDR3 is CASSPRPSLQETQYF. The DNA for the CDR3 is TGTGCCAGCAGCCCGCGGCCTAGCCTACAAGAGACCCAGTACTTC.

The chain is built from TRBV19 and TRBJ2-5; 11 bases agree with TRBD2. Trimming cost V 6 bases and J 5 bases; bases outside gene matches: 8. The CDR3 runs to 15 residues. Germline values: CDR1 LNHDA, CDR2 SQIVND (reference sequence). CDR3 sequence: CASRPGLAGGETQYF. DNA for the CDR3: TGTGCCAGTAGGCCCGGACTAGCGGGTGGTGAGACCCAGTACTTC.

J is TRBJ1-1 and V is TRBV25-1; maybe TRBD1 (5 bases). The CDR3 contains 13 residues. Trimming took off 3 bases at V and 4 bases at J, with 9 bases between the two ends. The germline gives CDR1 MGHDK, CDR2 SYGVNS. The CDR3 region is CASSDRVATEAFF. The CDR3 DNA reads TGTGCCAGCAGTGACAGGGTCGCCACTGAAGCTTTCTTT. Using reference TRBV25-1 and TRBJ1-1 for the parts outside the CDR3, the full variable domain is EADIYQTPRYLVIGTGKKITLECSQTMGHDKMYWYQQDPGMELHLIHYSYGVNSTEKGDLSSESTVSRIRTEHFPLTLESARPSHTSQYLCASSDRVATEAFFGQGTRLTVV.